A single sample gave rise to the 2 T cell receptor beta chains below, sequenced in a study of T cells after yellow fever vaccination. TCRdb independently ran MiXCR on the 5' RACE reads; one entry per CDR3 protein. Of about 500,000 distinct CDR3 sequences in the sample, 17% are singletons; the top ten hold roughly 17%. The material was PBMCs, obtained about 5 days after the first yellow fever vaccination. The receptors derive from a young man who received the YFV17D yellow fever vaccine.

A few counts support this clonotype. The rearrangement joins TRBV5-1 to TRBJ2-1, with TRBD2 identical over 9 bases. Per germline, CDR1 SGHRS and CDR2 YFSETQ. J was trimmed by 6 bases and V by 4 bases; bases with no gene match: 5. This CDR3 is built from 14 residues. In nucleotides, the CDR3 is TGCGCCAGCAGCCCGCGGGGGGGGCCCAATGAGCAGTTCTTC. Translated: CASSPRGGPNEQFF.

This clonotype was recorded a few times. The chain combines TRBV6-2 or TRBV6-3 with TRBJ2-1; TRBD1 agrees at 9 bases. The CDR3 runs to 16 residues. CDR1 and CDR2 from the germline V gene are MNHEY and SVGEGT. Trimming cost V 6 bases and J 11 bases; bases outside gene matches: 17. The CDR3 DNA sequence: TGTGCCAGCAGGACAACAACGCGCGGGACAGGGAAAAAGCAGTTCTTC. Its protein is CASRTTTRGTGKKQFF.